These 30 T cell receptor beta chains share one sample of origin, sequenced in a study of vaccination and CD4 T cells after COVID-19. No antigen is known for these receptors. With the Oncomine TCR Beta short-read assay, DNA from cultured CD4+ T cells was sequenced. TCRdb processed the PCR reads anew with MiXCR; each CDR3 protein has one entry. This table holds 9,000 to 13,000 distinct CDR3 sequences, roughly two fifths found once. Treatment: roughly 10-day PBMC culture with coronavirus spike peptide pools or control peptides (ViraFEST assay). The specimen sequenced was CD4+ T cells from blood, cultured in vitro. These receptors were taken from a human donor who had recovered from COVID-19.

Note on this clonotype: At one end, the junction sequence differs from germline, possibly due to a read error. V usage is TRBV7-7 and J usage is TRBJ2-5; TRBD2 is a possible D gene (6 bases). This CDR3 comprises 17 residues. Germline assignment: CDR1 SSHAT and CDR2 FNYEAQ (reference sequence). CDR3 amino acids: CASSLTAGSGVRETQYF. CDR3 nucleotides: TGTGCTAGCAGCTTAACGGCAGGGTCGGGGGTAAGGGAGACCCAGTACTTC.

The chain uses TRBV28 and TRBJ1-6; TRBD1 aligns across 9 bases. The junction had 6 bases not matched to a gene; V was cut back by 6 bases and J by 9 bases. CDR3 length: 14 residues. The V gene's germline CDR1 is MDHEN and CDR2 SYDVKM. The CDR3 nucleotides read TGTGCCAGCAGGATACAGGGGGCCCCTTCACCCCTCCACTTT. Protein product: CASRIQGAPSPLHF.

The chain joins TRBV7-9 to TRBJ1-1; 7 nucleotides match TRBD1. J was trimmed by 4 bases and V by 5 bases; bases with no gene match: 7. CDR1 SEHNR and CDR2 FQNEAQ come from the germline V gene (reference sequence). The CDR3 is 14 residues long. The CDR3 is CASSEQGISTEAFF. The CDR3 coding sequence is TGTGCCAGCAGCGAACAGGGGATAAGCACTGAAGCTTTCTTT.

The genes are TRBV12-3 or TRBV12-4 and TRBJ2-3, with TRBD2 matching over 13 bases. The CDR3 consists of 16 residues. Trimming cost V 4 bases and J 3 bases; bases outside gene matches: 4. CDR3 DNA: TGTGCCAGCAGTTACAGGACTAGCGGGGGTACAGATACGCAGTATTTT. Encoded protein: CASSYRTSGGTDTQYF.

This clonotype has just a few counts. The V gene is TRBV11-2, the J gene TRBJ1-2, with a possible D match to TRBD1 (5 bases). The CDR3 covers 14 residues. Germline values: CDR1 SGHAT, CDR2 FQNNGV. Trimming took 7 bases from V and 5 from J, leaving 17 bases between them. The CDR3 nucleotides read TGTGCCAGCACGCAAAACTCGGGACCTTATGGCTACACCTTC. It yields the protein CASTQNSGPYGYTF.

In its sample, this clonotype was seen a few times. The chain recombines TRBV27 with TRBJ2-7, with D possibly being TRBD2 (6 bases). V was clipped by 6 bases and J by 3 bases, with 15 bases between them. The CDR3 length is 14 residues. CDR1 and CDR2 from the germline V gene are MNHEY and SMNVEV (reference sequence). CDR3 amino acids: CASRGGRVNYEQYF. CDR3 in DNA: TGTGCCAGCAGGGGAGGCAGGGTCAACTACGAGCAGTACTTC.

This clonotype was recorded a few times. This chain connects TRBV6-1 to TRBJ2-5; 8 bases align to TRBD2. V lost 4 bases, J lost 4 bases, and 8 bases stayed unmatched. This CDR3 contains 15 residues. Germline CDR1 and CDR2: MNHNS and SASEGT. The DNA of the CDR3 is TGTGCCAGCAGTGCAACCGGGACTAGGGCAGAGACCCAGTACTTC. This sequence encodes CASSATGTRAETQYF.

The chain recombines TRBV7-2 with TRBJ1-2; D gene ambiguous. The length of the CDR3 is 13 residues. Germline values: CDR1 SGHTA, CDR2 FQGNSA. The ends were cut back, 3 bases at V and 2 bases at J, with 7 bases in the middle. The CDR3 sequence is CASSFGQNYGYTF. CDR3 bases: TGTGCCAGCAGCTTCGGCCAGAACTATGGCTACACCTTC.

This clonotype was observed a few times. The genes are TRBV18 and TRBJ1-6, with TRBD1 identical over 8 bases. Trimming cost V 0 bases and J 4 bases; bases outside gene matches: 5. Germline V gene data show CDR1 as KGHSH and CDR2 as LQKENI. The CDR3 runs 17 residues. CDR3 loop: CASSPPVQGAYNSPLHF. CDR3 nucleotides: TGTGCCAGCTCACCACCGGTTCAGGGGGCATATAATTCACCCCTCCACTTT.

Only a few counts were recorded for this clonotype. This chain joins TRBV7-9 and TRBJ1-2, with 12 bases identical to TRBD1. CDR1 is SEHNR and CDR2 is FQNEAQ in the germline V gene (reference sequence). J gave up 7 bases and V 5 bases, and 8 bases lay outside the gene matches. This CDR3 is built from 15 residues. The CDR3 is CASSPPGQGAGGYTF. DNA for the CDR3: TGTGCCAGCAGCCCTCCGGGACAGGGGGCAGGTGGCTACACCTTC.

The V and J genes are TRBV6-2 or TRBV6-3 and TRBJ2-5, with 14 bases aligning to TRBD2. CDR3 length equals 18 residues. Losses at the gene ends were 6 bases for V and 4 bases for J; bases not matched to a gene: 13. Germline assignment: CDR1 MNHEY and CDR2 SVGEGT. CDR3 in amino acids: CASSLAPRLAGGGETQYF. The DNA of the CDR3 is TGTGCCAGCAGCCTAGCCCCCCGACTAGCGGGGGGGGGAGAGACCCAGTACTTC.

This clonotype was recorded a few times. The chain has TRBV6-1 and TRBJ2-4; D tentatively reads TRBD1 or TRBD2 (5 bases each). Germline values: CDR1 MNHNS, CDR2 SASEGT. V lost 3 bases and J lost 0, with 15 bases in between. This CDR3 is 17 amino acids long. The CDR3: CASSESGTGSAKNIQYF. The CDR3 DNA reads TGTGCCAGCAGTGAGTCGGGGACGGGATCAGCCAAAAACATTCAGTACTTC.

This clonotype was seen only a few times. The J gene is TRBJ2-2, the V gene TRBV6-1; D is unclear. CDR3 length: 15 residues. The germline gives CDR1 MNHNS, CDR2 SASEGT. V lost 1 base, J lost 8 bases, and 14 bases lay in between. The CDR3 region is CASSEEAPHGGELFF. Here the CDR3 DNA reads TGTGCCAGCAGTGAAGAGGCACCCCATGGGGGGGAGCTGTTTTTT.

The CDR3 DNA sequence: TGTGCCAGCAGCGGCGGATTGGGACGGTCCGAGCAGTACTTC. This gives the protein CASSGGLGRSEQYF. This rearrangement joins TRBV7-4 to TRBJ2-7; D tentatively reads TRBD1 or TRBD2 (5 bases each). This CDR3 comprises 14 residues. Deletions cut 5 bases from V and 6 bases from J, with 17 bases between. Germline V gene sequence: CDR1 SGHVT, CDR2 SQSDAQ.

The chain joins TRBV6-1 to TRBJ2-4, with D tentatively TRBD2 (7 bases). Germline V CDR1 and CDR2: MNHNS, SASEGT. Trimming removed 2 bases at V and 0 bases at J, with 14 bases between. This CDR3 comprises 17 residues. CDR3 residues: CASSESGGPGAKNIQYF. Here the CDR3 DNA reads TGTGCCAGCAGTGAATCCGGGGGGCCGGGAGCCAAAAACATTCAGTACTTC.

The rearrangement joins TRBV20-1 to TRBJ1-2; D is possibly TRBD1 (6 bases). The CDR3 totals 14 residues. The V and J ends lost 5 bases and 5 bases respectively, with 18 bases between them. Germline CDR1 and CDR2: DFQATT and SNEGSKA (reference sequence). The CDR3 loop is CSAPRQGTLYGYTF. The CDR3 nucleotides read TGCAGTGCTCCCCGGCAGGGGACCCTTTATGGCTACACCTTC.

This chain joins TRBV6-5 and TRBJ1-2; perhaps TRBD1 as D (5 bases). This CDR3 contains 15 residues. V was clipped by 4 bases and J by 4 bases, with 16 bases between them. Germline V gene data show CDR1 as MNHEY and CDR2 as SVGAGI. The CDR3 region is CASSWGGNSPYGYTF. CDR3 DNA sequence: TGTGCCAGCAGTTGGGGGGGAAATTCTCCCTATGGCTACACCTTC.

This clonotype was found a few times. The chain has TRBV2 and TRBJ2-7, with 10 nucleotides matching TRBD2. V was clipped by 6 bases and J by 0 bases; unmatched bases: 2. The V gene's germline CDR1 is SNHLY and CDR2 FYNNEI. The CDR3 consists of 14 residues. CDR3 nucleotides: TGTGCCAGCAGGGCTAGCGGGGGCTCCTACGAGCAGTACTTC. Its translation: CASRASGGSYEQYF.

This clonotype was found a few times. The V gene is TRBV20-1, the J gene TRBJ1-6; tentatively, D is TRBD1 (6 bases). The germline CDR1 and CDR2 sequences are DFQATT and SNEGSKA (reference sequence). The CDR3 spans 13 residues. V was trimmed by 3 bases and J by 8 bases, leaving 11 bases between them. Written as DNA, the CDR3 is TGCAGTGCTAGCCAACAGGGAGATTCACCCCTCCACTTT. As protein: CSASQQGDSPLHF.

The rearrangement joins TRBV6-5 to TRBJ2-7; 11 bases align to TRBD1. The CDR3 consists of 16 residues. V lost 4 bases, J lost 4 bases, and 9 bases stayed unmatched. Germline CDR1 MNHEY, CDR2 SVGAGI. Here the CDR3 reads CASSSGQGALSYEQYF. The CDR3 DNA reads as TGTGCCAGCAGTTCCGGACAGGGGGCTCTATCTTACGAGCAGTACTTC.

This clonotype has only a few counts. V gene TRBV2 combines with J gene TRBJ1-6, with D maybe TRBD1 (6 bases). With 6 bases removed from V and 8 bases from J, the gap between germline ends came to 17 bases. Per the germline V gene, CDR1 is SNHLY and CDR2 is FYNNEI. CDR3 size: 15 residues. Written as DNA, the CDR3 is TGTGCCAGCAGCCTTGGACAGAGGGGGGATTCACCCCTCCACTTT. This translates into CASSLGQRGDSPLHF.

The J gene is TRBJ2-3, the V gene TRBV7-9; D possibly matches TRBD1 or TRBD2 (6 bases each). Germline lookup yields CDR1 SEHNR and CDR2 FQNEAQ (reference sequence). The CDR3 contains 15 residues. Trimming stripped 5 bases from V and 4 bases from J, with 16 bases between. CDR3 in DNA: TGTGCCAGCAGCCTGGGGGGCGGTGGGGCAGATACGCAGTATTTT. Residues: CASSLGGGGADTQYF.

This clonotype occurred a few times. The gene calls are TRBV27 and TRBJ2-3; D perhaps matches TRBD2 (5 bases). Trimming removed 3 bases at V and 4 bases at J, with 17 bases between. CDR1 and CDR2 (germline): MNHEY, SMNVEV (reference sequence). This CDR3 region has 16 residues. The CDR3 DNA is TGTGCCAGCAGTTTTCGGGGTAGTGGGGTATCAGATACGCAGTATTTT. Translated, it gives CASSFRGSGVSDTQYF.

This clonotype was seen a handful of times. In DNA form, the CDR3 reads TGTGCCAGCAGTTTGAGGAGTGCTTATAATTCACCCCTCCACTTT. Translating it yields CASSLRSAYNSPLHF. The chain joins TRBV27 to TRBJ1-6; D unclear. The V end was cut by 3 bases, the J end by 4 bases, with 10 bases between. CDR1 is MNHEY and CDR2 is SMNVEV in the germline V gene (reference sequence). There are 15 residues in the CDR3.

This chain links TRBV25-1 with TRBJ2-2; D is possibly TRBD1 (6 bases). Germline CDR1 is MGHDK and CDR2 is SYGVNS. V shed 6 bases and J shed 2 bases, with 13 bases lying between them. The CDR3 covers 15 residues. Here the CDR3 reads CASRQDRSNTGELFF. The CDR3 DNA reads TGTGCCAGCAGGCAGGACAGATCCAACACCGGGGAGCTGTTTTTT.

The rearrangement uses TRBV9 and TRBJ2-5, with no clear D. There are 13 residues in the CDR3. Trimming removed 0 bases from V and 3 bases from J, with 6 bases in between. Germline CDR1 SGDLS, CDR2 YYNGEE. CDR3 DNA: TGTGCCAGCAGCGTAGGGGCGGAAGAGACCCAGTACTTC. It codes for CASSVGAEETQYF.

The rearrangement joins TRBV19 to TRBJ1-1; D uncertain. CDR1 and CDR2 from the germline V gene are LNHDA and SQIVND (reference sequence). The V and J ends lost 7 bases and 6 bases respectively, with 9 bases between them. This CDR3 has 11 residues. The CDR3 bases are TGTGCCAGTAAGGCGGGAGCTGAAGCTTTCTTT. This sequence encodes CASKAGAEAFF.

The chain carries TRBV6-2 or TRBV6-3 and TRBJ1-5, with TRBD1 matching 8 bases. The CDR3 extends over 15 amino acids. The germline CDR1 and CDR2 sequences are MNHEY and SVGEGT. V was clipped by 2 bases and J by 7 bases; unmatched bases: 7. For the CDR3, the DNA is TGTGCCAGCAGTTACGGGGAGGACAGGGCCCAGCCCCAGCATTTT. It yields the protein CASSYGEDRAQPQHF.

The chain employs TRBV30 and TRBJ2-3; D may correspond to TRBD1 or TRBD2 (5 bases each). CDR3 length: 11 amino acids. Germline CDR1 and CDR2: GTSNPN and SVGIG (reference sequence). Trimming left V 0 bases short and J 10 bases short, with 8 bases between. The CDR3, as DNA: TGTGCCTGGAGTGTTGGGGGATCGCAGTATTTT. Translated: CAWSVGGSQYF.

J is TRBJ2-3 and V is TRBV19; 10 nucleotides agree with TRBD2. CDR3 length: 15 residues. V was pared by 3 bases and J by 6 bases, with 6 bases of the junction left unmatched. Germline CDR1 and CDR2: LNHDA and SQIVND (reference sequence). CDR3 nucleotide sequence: TGTGCCAGTAGTATTTTTAGCGGGGGGCAGGATACGCAGTATTTT. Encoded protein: CASSIFSGGQDTQYF.